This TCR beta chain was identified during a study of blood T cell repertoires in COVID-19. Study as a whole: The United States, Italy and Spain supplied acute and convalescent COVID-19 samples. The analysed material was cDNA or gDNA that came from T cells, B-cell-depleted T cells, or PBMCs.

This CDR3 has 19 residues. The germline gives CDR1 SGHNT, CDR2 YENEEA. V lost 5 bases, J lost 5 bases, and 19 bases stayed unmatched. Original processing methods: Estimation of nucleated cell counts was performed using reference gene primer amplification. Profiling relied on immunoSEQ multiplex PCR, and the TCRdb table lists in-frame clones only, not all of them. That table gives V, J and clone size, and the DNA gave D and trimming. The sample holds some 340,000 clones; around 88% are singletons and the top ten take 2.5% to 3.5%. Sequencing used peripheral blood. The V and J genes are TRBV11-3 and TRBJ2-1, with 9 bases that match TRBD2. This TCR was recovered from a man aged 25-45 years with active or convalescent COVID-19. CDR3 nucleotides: TGTGCCAGCAGCCTCACCTTGGGGCTAGCGGGGTTGCGCGACAATGAGCAGTTCTTC. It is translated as CASSLTLGLAGLRDNEQFF.